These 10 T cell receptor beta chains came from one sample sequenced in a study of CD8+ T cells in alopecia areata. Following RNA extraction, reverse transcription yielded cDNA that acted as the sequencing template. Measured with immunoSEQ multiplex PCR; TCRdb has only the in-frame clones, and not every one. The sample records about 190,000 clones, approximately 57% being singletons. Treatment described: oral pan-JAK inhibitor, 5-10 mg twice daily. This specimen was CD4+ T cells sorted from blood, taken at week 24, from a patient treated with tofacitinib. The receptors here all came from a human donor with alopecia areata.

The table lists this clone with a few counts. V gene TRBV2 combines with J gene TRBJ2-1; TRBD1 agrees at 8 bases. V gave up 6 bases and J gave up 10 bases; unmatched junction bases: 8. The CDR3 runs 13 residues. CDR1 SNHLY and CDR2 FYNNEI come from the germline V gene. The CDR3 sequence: CASRPDRGAEQFF. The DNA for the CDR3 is TGTGCCAGCAGGCCCGACAGGGGAGCCGAGCAGTTCTTC.

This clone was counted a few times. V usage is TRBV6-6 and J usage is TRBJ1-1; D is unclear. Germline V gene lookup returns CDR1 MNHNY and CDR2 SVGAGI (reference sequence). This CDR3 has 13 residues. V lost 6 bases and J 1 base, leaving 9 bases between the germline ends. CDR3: CASRLSRNTEAFF. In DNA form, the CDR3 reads TGTGCCAGCAGGTTATCCAGGAACACTGAAGCTTTCTTT.

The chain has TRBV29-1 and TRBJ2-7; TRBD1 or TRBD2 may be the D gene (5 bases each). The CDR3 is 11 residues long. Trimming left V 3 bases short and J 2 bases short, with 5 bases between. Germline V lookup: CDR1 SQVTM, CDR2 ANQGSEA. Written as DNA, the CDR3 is TGCAGCGTTGAGGGGGCCTACGAGCAGTACTTC. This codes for CSVEGAYEQYF.

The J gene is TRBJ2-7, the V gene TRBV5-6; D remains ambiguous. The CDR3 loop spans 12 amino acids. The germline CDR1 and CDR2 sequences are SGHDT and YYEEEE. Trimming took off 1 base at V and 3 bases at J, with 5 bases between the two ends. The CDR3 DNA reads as TGTGCCAGCAGCTTGAGTGACTACGAGCAGTACTTC. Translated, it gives CASSLSDYEQYF. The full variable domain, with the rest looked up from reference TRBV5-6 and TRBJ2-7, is DAGVTQSPTHLIKTRGQQVTLRCSPKSGHDTVSWYQQALGQGPQFIFQYYEEEERQRGNFPDRFSGHQFPNYSSELNVNALLLGDSALYLCASSLSDYEQYFGPGTRLTVT.

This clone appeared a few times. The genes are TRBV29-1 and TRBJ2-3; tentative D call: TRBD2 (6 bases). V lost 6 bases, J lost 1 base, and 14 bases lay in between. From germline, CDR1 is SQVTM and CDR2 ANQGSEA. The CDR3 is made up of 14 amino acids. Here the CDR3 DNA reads TGCAGCGTCCTCCTCGGGGGTCGCACAGATACGCAGTATTTT. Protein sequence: CSVLLGGRTDTQYF.

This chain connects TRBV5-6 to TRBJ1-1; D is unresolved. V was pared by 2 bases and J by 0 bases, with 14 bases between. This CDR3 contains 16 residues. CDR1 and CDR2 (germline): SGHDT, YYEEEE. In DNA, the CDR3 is TGTGCCAGCAGCTTTAGAGTAGGCCGGGTGAACACTGAAGCTTTCTTT. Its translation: CASSFRVGRVNTEAFF.

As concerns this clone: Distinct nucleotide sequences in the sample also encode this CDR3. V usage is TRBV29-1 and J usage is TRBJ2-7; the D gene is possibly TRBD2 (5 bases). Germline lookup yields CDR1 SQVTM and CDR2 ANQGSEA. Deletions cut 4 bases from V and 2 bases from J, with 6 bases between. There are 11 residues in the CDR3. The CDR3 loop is CSVAGAYEQYF. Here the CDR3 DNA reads TGCAGCGTTGCCGGGGCCTACGAGCAGTACTTC.

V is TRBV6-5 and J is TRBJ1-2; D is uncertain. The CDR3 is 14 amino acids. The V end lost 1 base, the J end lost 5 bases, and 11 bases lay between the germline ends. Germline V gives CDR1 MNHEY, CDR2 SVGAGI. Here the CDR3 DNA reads TGTGCCAGCAGTTACTTCAGTGGTTCTTATGGCTACACCTTC. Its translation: CASSYFSGSYGYTF.

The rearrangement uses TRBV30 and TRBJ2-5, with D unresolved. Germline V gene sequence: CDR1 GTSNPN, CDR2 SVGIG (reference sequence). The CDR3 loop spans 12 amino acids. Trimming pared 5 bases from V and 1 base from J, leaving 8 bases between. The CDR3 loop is CAWELGQETQYF. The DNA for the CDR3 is TGTGCCTGGGAGCTAGGCCAAGAGACCCAGTACTTC.

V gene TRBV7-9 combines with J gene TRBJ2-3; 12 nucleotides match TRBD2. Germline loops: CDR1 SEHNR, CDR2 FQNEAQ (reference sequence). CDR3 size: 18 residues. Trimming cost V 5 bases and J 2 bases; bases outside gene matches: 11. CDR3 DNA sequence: TGTGCCAGCAGCAACGGACAGACTAGCGGGGGACTCACAGATACGCAGTATTTT. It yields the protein CASSNGQTSGGLTDTQYF. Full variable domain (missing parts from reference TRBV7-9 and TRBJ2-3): DTGVSQNPRHKITKRGQNVTFRCDPISEHNRLYWYRQTLGQGPEFLTYFQNEAQLEKSRLLSDRFSAERPKGSFSTLEIQRTEQGDSAMYLCASSNGQTSGGLTDTQYFGPGTRLTVL.